This paragraph reports one T cell receptor beta chain. This entry comes from a study of cytomegalovirus exposure and HLA in healthy donors. PCR employed 60 Vbeta and 13 Jbeta primers. Produced via immunoSEQ multiplex PCR; TCRdb's table is partial and in-frame only. Recorded for this sample: 150,000 to 200,000 clones. CDR3 length equals 14 residues. Germline-derived CDR1 and CDR2 are LNHDA and SQIVND (reference sequence). V lost 9 bases, J lost 3 bases, and 15 bases lay in between. Sequenced material: PBMCs. This clonotype originated in a woman aged 18-29 years in good health and CMV-seropositive. The genes are TRBV19 and TRBJ1-5; perhaps TRBD1 as D (6 bases). CDR3 in DNA: TGTGCCAGCGCTGTCAGGGGCTTCAATCAGCCCCAGCATTTT. Encoded protein: CASAVRGFNQPQHF.